This TCR beta chain was recovered during a study of blood T cells in healthy people across ages. A J-beta primer mix and a sample-barcoded 5' primer were used in a second PCR of roughly 6 to 11 cycles. Each CDR3 protein is one row after TCRdb ran MiXCR on the 5' RACE reads. This sample yields about 640,000 distinct CDR3 sequences, of which about 53% are seen a single time; over 35% belongs to the top ten. The CDR3 extends over 13 amino acids. CDR1 is SGHRS, CDR2 YFSETQ, per germline. V shed 7 bases and J shed 1 base, with 11 bases lying between them. This chain uses TRBV5-1 with TRBJ1-1, with D possibly matching TRBD1 (6 bases). The sequence was obtained from a man aged 60-69 years in good health. The source material was blood. The CDR3 coding sequence is TGCGCCAGCGGCTCGGGACAGAACACTGAAGCTTTCTTT. Translation gives CASGSGQNTEAFF.